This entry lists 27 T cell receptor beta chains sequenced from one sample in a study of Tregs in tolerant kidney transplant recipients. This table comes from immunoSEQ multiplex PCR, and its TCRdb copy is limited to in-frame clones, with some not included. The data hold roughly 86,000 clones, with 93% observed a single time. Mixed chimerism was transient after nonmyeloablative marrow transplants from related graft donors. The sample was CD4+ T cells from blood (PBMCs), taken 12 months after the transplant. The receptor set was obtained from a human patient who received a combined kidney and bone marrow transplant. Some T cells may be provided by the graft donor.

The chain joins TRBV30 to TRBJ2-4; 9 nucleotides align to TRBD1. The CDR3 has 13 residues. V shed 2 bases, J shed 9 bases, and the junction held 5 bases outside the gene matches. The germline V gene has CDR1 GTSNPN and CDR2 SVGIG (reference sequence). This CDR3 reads CAWSTDRGGIQYF. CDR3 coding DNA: TGTGCCTGGAGTACGGACAGGGGAGGCATTCAGTACTTC.

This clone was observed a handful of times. The CDR3 DNA reads TGTGCCAGTAGTACCCCCGGGACAGGGAATGAAAAACTGTTTTTT. It is translated as CASSTPGTGNEKLFF. The genes are TRBV19 and TRBJ1-4; 9 bases are shared with TRBD1. Germline lookup yields CDR1 LNHDA and CDR2 SQIVND (reference sequence). The CDR3 is made up of 15 amino acids. Trimming cost V 4 bases and J 5 bases; bases outside gene matches: 5.

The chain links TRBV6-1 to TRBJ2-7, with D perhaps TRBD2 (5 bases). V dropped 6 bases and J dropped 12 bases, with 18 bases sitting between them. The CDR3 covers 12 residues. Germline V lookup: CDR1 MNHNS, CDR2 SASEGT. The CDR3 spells CASSLMDFHPYF. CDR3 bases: TGTGCCAGCAGCCTAATGGACTTCCACCCGTACTTC.

In DNA form, the CDR3 reads TGTGCCAGCAGTTTCCGGAGGGGCTACACCTTC. Its protein product is CASSFRRGYTF. This chain links TRBV27 with TRBJ1-2; D call uncertain. Per germline, CDR1 MNHEY and CDR2 SMNVEV (reference sequence). Deletions cut 3 bases from V and 8 bases from J, with 7 bases between. The CDR3 is 11 residues long.

CDR3 loop: CASSLEPGQGLPLHF. The DNA for the CDR3 is TGCGCCAGCAGCTTGGAACCGGGACAGGGACTCCCCCTCCACTTT. The chain has TRBV5-1 and TRBJ1-6; 9 nucleotides align to TRBD1. Germline assignment: CDR1 SGHRS and CDR2 YFSETQ. Trimming took 0 bases from V and 13 from J; bases not matched to a gene: 8. The CDR3 length is 15 residues.

The CDR3 sequence: CASSLGGLLNTEAFF. The CDR3 nucleotides are TGCGCCAGCAGCTTGGGGGGGCTACTGAACACTGAAGCTTTCTTT. The chain links TRBV5-1 to TRBJ1-1, with D perhaps TRBD1 (6 bases). The germline V and J ends were trimmed by 0 bases and 0 bases, with 9 bases remaining between them. The CDR3 consists of 15 residues. Germline loops: CDR1 SGHRS, CDR2 YFSETQ.

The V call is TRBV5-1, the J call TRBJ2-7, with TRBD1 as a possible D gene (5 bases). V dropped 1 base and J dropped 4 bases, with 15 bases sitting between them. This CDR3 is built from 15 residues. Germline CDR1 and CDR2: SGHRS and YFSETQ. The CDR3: CASSLLVAGSYEQYF. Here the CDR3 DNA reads TGCGCCAGCAGCTTGCTTGTCGCAGGGTCGTACGAGCAGTACTTC.

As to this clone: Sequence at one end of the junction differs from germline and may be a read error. The CDR3 loop is CASSLAASTDTQYF. CDR3 coding DNA: TGTGCCAGCAGCCTAGCGGCAAGCACAGATACGCAGTATTTT. The chain couples TRBV7-8 to TRBJ2-3; TRBD2 matches 7 bases. The CDR3 contains 14 residues. The germline V gene has CDR1 SGHVS and CDR2 FQNEAQ.

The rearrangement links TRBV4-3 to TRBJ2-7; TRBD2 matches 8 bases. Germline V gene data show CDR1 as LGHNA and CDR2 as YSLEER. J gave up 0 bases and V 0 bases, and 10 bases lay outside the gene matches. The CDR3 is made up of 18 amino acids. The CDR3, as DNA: TGCGCCAGCAGCCAAGATATTCGGGGGGGCGACCACTCCTACGAGCAGTACTTC. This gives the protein CASSQDIRGGDHSYEQYF.

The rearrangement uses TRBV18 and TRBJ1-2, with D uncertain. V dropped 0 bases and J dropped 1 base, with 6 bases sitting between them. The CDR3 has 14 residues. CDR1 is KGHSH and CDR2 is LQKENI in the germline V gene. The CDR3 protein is CASSPPQINYGYTF. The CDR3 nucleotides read TGTGCCAGCTCACCACCCCAGATTAACTATGGCTACACCTTC.

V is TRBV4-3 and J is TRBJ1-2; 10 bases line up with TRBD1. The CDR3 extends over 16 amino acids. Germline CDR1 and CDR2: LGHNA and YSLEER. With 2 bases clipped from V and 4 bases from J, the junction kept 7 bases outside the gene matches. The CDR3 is CASSQYLTGGGYGYTF. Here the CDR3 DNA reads TGCGCCAGCAGCCAATACCTGACAGGGGGCGGCTATGGCTACACCTTC.

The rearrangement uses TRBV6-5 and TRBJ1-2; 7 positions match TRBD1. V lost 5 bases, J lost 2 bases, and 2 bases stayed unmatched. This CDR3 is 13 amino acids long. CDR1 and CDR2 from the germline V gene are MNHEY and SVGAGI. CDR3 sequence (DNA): TGTGCCAGCAGTCTGGGACAGAACTATGGCTACACCTTC. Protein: CASSLGQNYGYTF.

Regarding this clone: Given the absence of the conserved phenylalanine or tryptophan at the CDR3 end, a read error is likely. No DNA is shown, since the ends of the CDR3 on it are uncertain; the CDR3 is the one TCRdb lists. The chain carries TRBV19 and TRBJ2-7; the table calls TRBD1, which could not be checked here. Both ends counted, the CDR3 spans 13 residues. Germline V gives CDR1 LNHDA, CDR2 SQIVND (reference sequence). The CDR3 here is CASSIRDRGRTGL.

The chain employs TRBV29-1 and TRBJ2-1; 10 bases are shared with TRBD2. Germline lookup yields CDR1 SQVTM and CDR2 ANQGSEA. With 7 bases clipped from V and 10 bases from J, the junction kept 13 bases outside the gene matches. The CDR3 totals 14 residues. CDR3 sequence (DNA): TGCAGCGCGTACGGGACTAGCGTCCACAGGGAGCAGTTCTTC. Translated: CSAYGTSVHREQFF.

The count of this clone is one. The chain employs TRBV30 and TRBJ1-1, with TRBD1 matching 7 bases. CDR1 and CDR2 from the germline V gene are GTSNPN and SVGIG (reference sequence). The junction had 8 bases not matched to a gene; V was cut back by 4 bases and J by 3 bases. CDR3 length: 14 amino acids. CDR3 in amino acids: CAWIRGRGDTEAFF. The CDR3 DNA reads TGTGCCTGGATTAGGGGGCGGGGGGACACTGAAGCTTTCTTT.

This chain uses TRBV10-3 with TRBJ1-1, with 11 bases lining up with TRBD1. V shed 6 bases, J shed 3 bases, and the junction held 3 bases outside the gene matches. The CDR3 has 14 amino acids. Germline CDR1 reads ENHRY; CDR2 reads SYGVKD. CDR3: CAIRRDRGYTEAFF. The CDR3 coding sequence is TGTGCCATCAGACGGGACAGGGGGTACACTGAAGCTTTCTTT.

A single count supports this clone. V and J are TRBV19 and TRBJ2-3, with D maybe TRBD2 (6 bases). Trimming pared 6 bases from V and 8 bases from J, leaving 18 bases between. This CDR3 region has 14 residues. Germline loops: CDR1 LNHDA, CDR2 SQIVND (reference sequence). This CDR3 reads CASSPSERGGTQYF. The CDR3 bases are TGTGCCAGTAGCCCTAGCGAAAGAGGAGGTACGCAGTATTTT.

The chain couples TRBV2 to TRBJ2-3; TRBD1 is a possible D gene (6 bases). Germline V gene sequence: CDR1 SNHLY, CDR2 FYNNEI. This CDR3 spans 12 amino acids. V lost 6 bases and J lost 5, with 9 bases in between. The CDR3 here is CASSSTGDTQYF. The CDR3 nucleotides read TGTGCCAGCAGCTCGACAGGAGATACGCAGTATTTT.

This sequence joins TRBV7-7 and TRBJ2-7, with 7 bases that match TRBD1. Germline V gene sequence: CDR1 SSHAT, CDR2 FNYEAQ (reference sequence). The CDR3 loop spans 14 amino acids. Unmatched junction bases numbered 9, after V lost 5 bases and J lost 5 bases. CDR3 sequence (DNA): TGTGCCAGCAGCACGGACAGGACGGCTAACGAGCAGTACTTC. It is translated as CASSTDRTANEQYF. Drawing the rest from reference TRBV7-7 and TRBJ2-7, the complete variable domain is GAGVSQSPRYKVTKRGQDVTLRCDPISSHATLYWYQQALGQGPEFLTYFNYEAQPDKSGLPSDRFSAERPEGSISTLTIQRTEQRDSAMYRCASSTDRTANEQYFGPGTRLTVT.

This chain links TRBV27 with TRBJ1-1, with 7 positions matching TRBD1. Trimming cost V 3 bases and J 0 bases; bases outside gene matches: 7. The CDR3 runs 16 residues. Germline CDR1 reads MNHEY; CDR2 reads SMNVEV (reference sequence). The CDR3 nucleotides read TGTGCCAGCAGTTTTGACAGGGCCCTAATGAACACTGAAGCTTTCTTT. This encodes CASSFDRALMNTEAFF.

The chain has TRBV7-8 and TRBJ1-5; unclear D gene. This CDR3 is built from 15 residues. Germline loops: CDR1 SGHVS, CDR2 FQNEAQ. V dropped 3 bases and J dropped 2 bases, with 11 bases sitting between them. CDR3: CASSFDGSRNQPQHF. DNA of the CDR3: TGTGCCAGCAGCTTTGACGGGTCCCGCAATCAGCCCCAGCATTTT.

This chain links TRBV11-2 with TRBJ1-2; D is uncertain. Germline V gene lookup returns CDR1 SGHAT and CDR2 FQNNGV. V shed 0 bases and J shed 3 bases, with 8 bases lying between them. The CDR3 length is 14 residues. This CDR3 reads CASSLDSPHYGYTF. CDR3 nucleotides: TGTGCCAGCAGCTTAGACTCTCCCCACTATGGCTACACCTTC.

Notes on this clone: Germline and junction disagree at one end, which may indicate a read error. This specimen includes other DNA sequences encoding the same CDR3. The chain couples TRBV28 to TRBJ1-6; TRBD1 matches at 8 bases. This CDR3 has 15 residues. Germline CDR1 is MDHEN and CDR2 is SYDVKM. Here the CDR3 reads CASRPLDREHSPLHF. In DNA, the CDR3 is TGTGCCAGCAGGCCCCTGGACAGGGAGCATTCACCCCTTCACTTT. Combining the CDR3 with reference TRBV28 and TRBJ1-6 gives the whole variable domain DVKVTQSSRYLVKRTGEKVFLECVQDMDHENMFWYRQDPGLGLRLIYFSYDVKMKEKGDIPEGYSVSREKKERFSLILESASTNQTSMYLCASRPLDREHSPLHFGNGTRLTVT.

The CDR3 DNA reads as TGTGCCAGTAGTATCAGGGGTCCCACTGAAGCTTTCTTT. Translation gives CASSIRGPTEAFF. The chain carries TRBV19 and TRBJ1-1, with TRBD1 as a possible D gene (6 bases). The CDR3 totals 13 residues. Germline assignment: CDR1 LNHDA and CDR2 SQIVND (reference sequence). Trimming removed 3 bases at V and 4 bases at J, with 9 bases between. The whole variable domain, filled in from reference TRBV19 and TRBJ1-1, reads DGGITQSPKYLFRKEGQNVTLSCEQNLNHDAMYWYRQDPGQGLRLIYYSQIVNDFQKGDIAEGYSVSREKKESFPLTVTSAQKNPTAFYLCASSIRGPTEAFFGQGTRLTVV.

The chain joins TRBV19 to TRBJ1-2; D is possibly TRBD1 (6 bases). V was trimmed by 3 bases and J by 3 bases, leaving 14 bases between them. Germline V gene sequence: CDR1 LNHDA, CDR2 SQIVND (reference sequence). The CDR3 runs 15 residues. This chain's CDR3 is CASSIKGEIYYGYTF. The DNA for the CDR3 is TGTGCCAGTAGTATTAAGGGGGAGATCTACTATGGCTACACCTTC.

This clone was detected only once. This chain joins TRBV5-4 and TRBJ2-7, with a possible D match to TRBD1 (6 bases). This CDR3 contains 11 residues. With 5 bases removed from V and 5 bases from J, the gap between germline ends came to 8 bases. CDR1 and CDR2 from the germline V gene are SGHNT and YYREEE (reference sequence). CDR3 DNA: TGTGCCAGCAGTCGGACAGACGAGCAGTACTTC. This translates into CASSRTDEQYF. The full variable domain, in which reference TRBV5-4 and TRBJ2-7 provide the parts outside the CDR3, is ETGVTQSPTHLIKTRGQQVTLRCSSQSGHNTVSWYQQALGQGPQFIFQYYREEENGRGNFPPRFSGLQFPNYSSELNVNALELDDSALYLCASSRTDEQYFGPGTRLTVT.

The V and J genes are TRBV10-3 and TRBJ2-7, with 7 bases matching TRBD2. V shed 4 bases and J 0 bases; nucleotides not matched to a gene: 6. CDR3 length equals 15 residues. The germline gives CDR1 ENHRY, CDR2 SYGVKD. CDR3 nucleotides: TGTGCCATCAGTGTTACTAGCGACAACTCCTACGAGCAGTACTTC. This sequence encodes CAISVTSDNSYEQYF.